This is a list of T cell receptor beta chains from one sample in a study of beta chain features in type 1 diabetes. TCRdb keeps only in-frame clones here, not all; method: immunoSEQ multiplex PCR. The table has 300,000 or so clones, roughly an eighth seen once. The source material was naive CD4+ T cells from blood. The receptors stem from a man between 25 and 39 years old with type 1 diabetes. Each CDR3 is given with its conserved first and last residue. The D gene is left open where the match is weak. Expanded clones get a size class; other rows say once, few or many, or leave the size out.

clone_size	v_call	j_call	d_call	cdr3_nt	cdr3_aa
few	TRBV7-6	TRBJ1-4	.	TGTGCCAGCAGCCGAAGGGAGAATGAAAAACTGTTTTTT	CASSRRENEKLFF
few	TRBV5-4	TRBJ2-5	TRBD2	TGTGCCAGCAGCGGGCGGGGGAGGTCGTATGAGACCCAGTACTTC	CASSGRGRSYETQYF
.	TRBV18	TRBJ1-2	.	TGTGCCAGCTCACCGCAGAACAGGGTGGGCTATGGCTACACCTTC	CASSPQNRVGYGYTF
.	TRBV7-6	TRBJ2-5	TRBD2	TGTGCCAGCAGCGGACTAGCGGGAGAGACCCAGTACTTC	CASSGLAGETQYF
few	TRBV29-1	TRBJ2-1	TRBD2	TGCAGCGTTTTGGGACTAGCGGGAGTATCCTACAATGAGCAGTTCTTC	CSVLGLAGVSYNEQFF
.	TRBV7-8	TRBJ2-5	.	TGTGCCAGCAGCCTAGGGGGGCGGGAAGAGACCCAGTACTTC	CASSLGGREETQYF
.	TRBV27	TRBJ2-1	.	TGTGCCAGCAACCGGGTAGGAGTCAATGAGCAGTTCTTC	CASNRVGVNEQFF
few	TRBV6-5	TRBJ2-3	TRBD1	TGTGCCAGCCGAGACAGGGGGGTACAAGATACGCAGTATTTT	CASRDRGVQDTQYF
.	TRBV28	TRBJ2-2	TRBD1	TGTGCCAGCAGTTTGGGGACAGGGACCGTCGCCGGGGAGCTGTTTTTT	CASSLGTGTVAGELFF
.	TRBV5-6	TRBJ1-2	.	TGTGCCAGCAGCTACGGGAACTATGGCTACACCTTC	CASSYGNYGYTF
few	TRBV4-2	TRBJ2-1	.	TGTGCCAGCAGCCAATGGCGCGGAAACGACAATGAGCAGTTCTTC	CASSQWRGNDNEQFF
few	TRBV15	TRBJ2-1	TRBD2	TGTGCCACCAGCAGATCGCCGGGACTAGCGGCCTACAATGAGCAGTTCTTC	CATSRSPGLAAYNEQFF
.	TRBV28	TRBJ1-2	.	TGTGCCACCGCAACCCCCGGGGGTAACTATGGCTACACCTTC	CATATPGGNYGYTF
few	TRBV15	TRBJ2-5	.	TGTGCCACCAGCAGAGATATCGAGACCCAGTACTTC	CATSRDIETQYF
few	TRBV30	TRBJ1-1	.	TGTGCCTGGAGTGTACTATTGGCTGGGGCTTTCTTT	CAWSVLLAGAFF
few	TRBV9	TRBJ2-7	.	TGTGCCAGCAGCGTAGACTGGGGGCGCGAGCAGTACTTC	CASSVDWGREQYF
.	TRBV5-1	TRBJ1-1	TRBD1	TGCGCCAGCAGCTCTGTAGGGGGCCCGAACACTGAAGCTTTCTTT	CASSSVGGPNTEAFF
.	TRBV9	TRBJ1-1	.	TGTGCCAGCAGCGTAGGCGGGGGTCTAAACACTGAAGCTTTCTTT	CASSVGGGLNTEAFF
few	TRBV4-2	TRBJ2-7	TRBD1	TGTGCCAGCAGCGGCCGGGACAGGGCGAATGAGCAGTACTTC	CASSGRDRANEQYF
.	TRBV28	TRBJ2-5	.	TGTGCCAGCAGTCAGCCCCCGCAGGGAGAGACCCAGTACTTC	CASSQPPQGETQYF
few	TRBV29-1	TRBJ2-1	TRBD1	TGCAGCGTTGGGGACAGCTACAATGAGCAGTTCTTC	CSVGDSYNEQFF
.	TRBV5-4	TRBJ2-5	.	TGTGCCAGCAGCTTGACTAGCCGGGAGACCCAGTACTTC	CASSLTSRETQYF
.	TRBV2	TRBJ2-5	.	TGTGCCAGCAAGGGGGACCAAGAGACCCAGTACTTC	CASKGDQETQYF
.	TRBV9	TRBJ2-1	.	TGTGCCAGCAGCCCTCAGACTAGATACAATGAGCAGTTCTTC	CASSPQTRYNEQFF
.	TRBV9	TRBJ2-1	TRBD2	TGTGCCAGCGCCCGGGAGGCCTCCTACAATGAGCAGTTCTTC	CASAREASYNEQFF
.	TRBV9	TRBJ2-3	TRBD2	TGTGCCAGCAGCGTCGGGACTAGCGGTAGCACAGATACGCAGTATTTT	CASSVGTSGSTDTQYF